One sample yielded the 2 T cell receptor beta chains listed below, sequenced in a study of OX40 agonist ivuxolimab in advanced cancers. Libraries were prepared by immunoSEQ multiplex PCR; TCRdb keeps only in-frame clonotypes and omits some of them. The sample has 100,000 to 120,000 clones, about 92% seen once. Sequences were derived from CD4+ or CD8+ T cells sorted from blood, sampled in a trial of the OX40 agonist ivuxolimab. The receptors come from an adult with an advanced solid tumor such as melanoma, head and neck, liver or kidney cancer.

The CDR3 sequence is CASSVSQQNTEAFF. CDR3 DNA sequence: TGTGCCAGCAGCGTATCTCAACAGAACACTGAAGCTTTCTTT. The rearrangement uses TRBV9 and TRBJ1-1, with D hard to call. Deletions cut 1 base from V and 1 base from J, with 8 bases between. The CDR3 has 14 amino acids. Germline CDR1 reads SGDLS; CDR2 reads YYNGEE.

The V and J genes are TRBV5-6 and TRBJ2-7; D remains unclear. Germline CDR1 and CDR2: SGHDT and YYEEEE. The V gene lost 1 base and the J gene lost 3 bases, with 11 bases spanning the gap. The CDR3 is made up of 14 amino acids. The CDR3 loop is CASSLQDGFYEQYF. The CDR3 DNA is TGTGCCAGCAGCTTGCAGGACGGATTCTACGAGCAGTACTTC. Filled out from reference TRBV5-6 and TRBJ2-7, the complete variable domain reads DAGVTQSPTHLIKTRGQQVTLRCSPKSGHDTVSWYQQALGQGPQFIFQYYEEEERQRGNFPDRFSGHQFPNYSSELNVNALLLGDSALYLCASSLQDGFYEQYFGPGTRLTVT.